The clone carrying this TCR beta chain has at least ten counts. Its antigen is not identified. The CDR3 contains 15 residues. CDR1 is SEHNR and CDR2 is FQNEAQ in the germline V gene (reference sequence). V lost 5 bases and J 0 bases, leaving 11 bases between the germline ends. The sample is drawn from a study of Graves' ophthalmopathy and Graves' hyperthyroidism. As the template, RNA transcripts were used to amplify TCR beta CDR3 regions. The authors performed first-round RT-PCR with HTBI primers and then a second-round multiplex PCR. TCRdb redid the calling of the multiplex PCR reads with MiXCR, one entry per CDR3 protein. The sample has around 600,000 distinct CDR3 sequences; about two fifths are singletons. Study conclusions and caveats: At 60% to 71% sensitivity and 72.22% specificity, the model predicted progression of the ophthalmopathy.

This sequence originates from an adult man with Graves' ophthalmopathy. The gene calls are TRBV7-9 and TRBJ1-3; D might be TRBD1 (6 bases). Material for sequencing was peripheral blood. CDR3 in amino acids: CASSPDSFSGNTIYF. The CDR3 DNA reads TGTGCCAGCAGCCCGGACAGTTTCTCTGGAAACACCATATATTTT.